Listed below are T cell receptor beta chains from one sample, sequenced in a study of cytomegalovirus exposure and HLA in healthy donors. Using immunoSEQ multiplex PCR, the repertoire was profiled, and TCRdb retains in-frame clones only, with some absent. The data show approximately 240,000 clones, over 80% seen once. The source material was PBMCs. The receptor source for this set is a woman aged 18-29 years in good health and CMV-seronegative. The CDR3 runs from the conserved cysteine through the conserved F or W. A D gene is named only where the DNA matches it firmly. Clone sizes are given selectively: once, few, many, or a class where the clone is expanded.

d_gene	j_gene	v_gene	abundance	len	CDR3nt	CDR3aa
.	TRBJ1-2	TRBV5-1	.	12	TGCGCCAGCAGGGGAGCCTCATCTGGCTACACCTTC	CASRGASSGYTF
.	TRBJ2-1	TRBV7-6	once	15	TGTGCCAGCAGCGCCACTCAGGGGCCCCCCAATGAGCAGTTCTTC	CASSATQGPPNEQFF
.	TRBJ1-1	TRBV6-1	.	10	TGTGCCAGCACCTTGTCTGAAGCTTTCTTT	CASTLSEAFF
.	TRBJ1-2	TRBV4-2	.	17	TGTGCCAGCAGCCAAGATATCCCAGGAGGGCCAAACTATGGCTACACCTTC	CASSQDIPGGPNYGYTF
.	TRBJ1-3	TRBV6-8	.	13	TGTGCCAGCAGTTACTGGGGCCCGAACACCATATATTTT	CASSYWGPNTIYF
.	TRBJ1-2	TRBV9	.	15	TGTGCCAGCAGCCCCAACAGGGTTGCTAACTATGGCTACACCTTC	CASSPNRVANYGYTF
.	TRBJ2-2	TRBV29-1	.	11	TGCAGCGCCTCCGACAGGTGGGAGCTGTTTTTT	CSASDRWELFF
.	TRBJ1-1	TRBV4-2	.	14	TGTGCCAGCAGCCAAGGACAGGTAGGCACTGAAGCTTTCTTT	CASSQGQVGTEAFF
TRBD2	TRBJ2-3	TRBV5-1	.	15	TGCGCCAGCAGCGGACTAGCGGCCTCCACAGATACGCAGTATTTT	CASSGLAASTDTQYF
.	TRBJ1-2	TRBV7-6	.	14	TGTGCCAGCAGCTTAATACCGAGCGTCTATGGCTACACCTTC	CASSLIPSVYGYTF
.	TRBJ1-1	TRBV10-2	.	12	TGCGCCAGTGCGACACCGAACACTGAAGCTTTCTTT	CASATPNTEAFF
.	TRBJ1-2	TRBV6-1	.	13	TGTGCCAGCAGTGATATTGGACACCTTGGCTACACCTTC	CASSDIGHLGYTF
TRBD2	TRBJ2-7	TRBV9	.	13	TGTGCCAGCAGCGAGAGCGGGAGCCACGAGCAGTACTTC	CASSESGSHEQYF
.	TRBJ2-2	TRBV19	.	16	TGTGCCAGTAGTCCCCCGCCCGGGGGAATGACCGGGGAGCTGTTTTTT	CASSPPPGGMTGELFF
TRBD2	TRBJ2-7	TRBV6-5	.	14	TGTGCCAGCAGCAGCGGACTAGCGGTTTACGAGCAGTACTTC	CASSSGLAVYEQYF
.	TRBJ1-1	TRBV7-9	.	13	TGTGCCAGCTCCCAACAGGGGAACACTGAAGCTTTCTTT	CASSQQGNTEAFF
.	TRBJ1-2	TRBV30	.	13	TGTGCCCAATCCAGAGGACAGATCTATGGCTACACCTTC	CAQSRGQIYGYTF
.	TRBJ2-1	TRBV27	.	16	TGTGCCAGCAGCAACCTCTGGGGGACTTCCTACAATGAGCAGTTCTTC	CASSNLWGTSYNEQFF
.	TRBJ1-1	TRBV28	.	14	TGTGCCAGCAGTTACCCGCTACAGGGAACTGAAGCTTTCTTT	CASSYPLQGTEAFF
TRBD2	TRBJ2-3	TRBV5-1	.	15	TGCGCCAGCAGCGATGGACTAGCGGGCACAGATACGCAGTATTTT	CASSDGLAGTDTQYF
TRBD2	TRBJ2-7	TRBV5-1	.	17	TGCGCCAGCAGCTTGGCCGGGGTAGCGGGGCTTGGGGACGAGCAGTACTTC	CASSLAGVAGLGDEQYF
TRBD2	TRBJ2-2	TRBV6-5	.	15	TGTGCCTCGCGCCCGGGCGGGAGGAACACCGGGGAGCTGTTTTTT	CASRPGGRNTGELFF
.	TRBJ2-1	TRBV29-1	.	14	TGCAGCGTTGATGGGCAGTACTCCTACAATGAGCAGTTCTTC	CSVDGQYSYNEQFF
.	TRBJ1-2	TRBV7-3	.	12	TGTGCCAGCAGTTCCCCCGCGGATGGCTACACCTTC	CASSSPADGYTF